The sequence of this TCR beta chain was determined in a study of regulatory T cells in long-lasting Graves disease. Study observations and caveats: TRBV28, TRBJ1-2 and TRBJ2-5 were favored in persistent disease. Persistent patients had a count of shared public clonotypes (roughly 2,500) that exceeded that of new patients (around 970).

The sample's time point: persistent/refractory GD, antithyroid drugs over 5 years with positive TRAb. PBMCs provided the RNA from which the TCR library was made. Clinicians diagnosed Graves' disease using American Thyroid Association guidelines. EDTA tubes were used for drawing approximately 8.4 milliliters of peripheral blood. In this sample, this clonotype turned up a few times. As yet, its antigen is unknown. Looked up from germline, CDR1 is SQVTM and CDR2 is ANQGSEA. The CDR3 covers 12 residues. V was shortened by 5 bases and J by 1 base, with 8 bases between the two germline ends. Construction of TCR beta libraries relied on iRepertoire HTBI primers and on Arm-PCR targeting CDR3 regions. From the multiplex PCR reads, TCRdb called clonotypes with MiXCR, one entry per CDR3 protein. The sample comprises roughly 700,000 distinct CDR3 sequences, approximately 31% of which are singletons, and 42% rests with the top ten.

The chain has TRBV29-1 and TRBJ1-1; D is uncertain. Material: peripheral blood mononuclear cells (PBMCs), obtained when the disease was refractory, from a patient treated with antithyroid drugs. The receptor's source is a female donor with Graves disease. This chain's CDR3 is CSVSSANTEAFF. For the CDR3, the DNA is TGCAGCGTTAGTTCGGCGAACACTGAAGCTTTCTTT.